One sample yielded the 24 T cell receptor beta chains listed below, sequenced in a study of blood T cell repertoires in COVID-19. Profiling relied on immunoSEQ multiplex PCR, and the TCRdb table lists in-frame clones only, not all of them. The table records 200,000 to 300,000 clones, just under 85% of them present only once. The sequenced sample was peripheral blood. The origin of the receptors is an older woman with active or convalescent COVID-19.

The J gene is TRBJ1-1, the V gene TRBV5-1; TRBD1 matches at 9 bases. The CDR3 runs to 14 residues. Germline V lookup: CDR1 SGHRS, CDR2 YFSETQ. The V segment lost 4 bases and the J segment 4 bases; nucleotides outside the gene matches: 5. The CDR3 DNA reads TGCGCCAGCAGCGTACAGGGGGCGCGCACTGAAGCTTTCTTT. Its protein product is CASSVQGARTEAFF.

The rearrangement links TRBV18 to TRBJ2-5; 8 nucleotides align to TRBD1. V was pared by 3 bases and J by 5 bases, with 8 bases of the junction left unmatched. CDR1 is KGHSH, CDR2 LQKENI, per germline. This CDR3 spans 15 amino acids. CDR3 residues: CASSPGQGARETQYF. The CDR3 region has the DNA TGTGCCAGCTCACCCGGGCAGGGGGCGCGGGAGACCCAGTACTTC.

The chain has TRBV7-9 and TRBJ2-3; maybe TRBD1 (5 bases). Trimming cost V 7 bases and J 1 base, with 15 bases left between them. The CDR3 length is 15 residues. Germline V gene lookup returns CDR1 SEHNR and CDR2 FQNEAQ (reference sequence). The CDR3 bases are TGTGCCAGCACCCTAATCAGGGTGGGCACAGATACGCAGTATTTT. Protein sequence: CASTLIRVGTDTQYF.

The chain has TRBV12-3 or TRBV12-4 and TRBJ2-1; the D gene is possibly TRBD1 (5 bases). Trimming removed 5 bases at V and 3 bases at J, with 8 bases between. This CDR3 contains 13 residues. CDR3 in amino acids: CASSKDIYNEQFF. CDR3 sequence (DNA): TGTGCCAGCAGTAAGGACATCTACAATGAGCAGTTCTTC.

This clone was seen only once. The J gene is TRBJ2-3, the V gene TRBV20-1; 7 nucleotides line up with TRBD2. CDR3 length: 15 residues. Germline CDR1 is DFQATT and CDR2 is SNEGSKA (reference sequence). The junction had 6 bases not matched to a gene; V was cut back by 3 bases and J by 0 bases. CDR3 nucleotides: TGCAGTGCTAGTATGGCTAGCGGAAGCACAGATACGCAGTATTTT. Translating gives CSASMASGSTDTQYF.

The chain combines TRBV5-6 with TRBJ1-1, with 7 bases lining up with TRBD1. The CDR3 is made up of 12 amino acids. V dropped 4 bases and J dropped 5; count of bases not matched to a gene: 2. Per germline, CDR1 SGHDT and CDR2 YYEEEE. CDR3 coding DNA: TGTGCCAGCAGCCGACAGGGAACTGAAGCTTTCTTT. Amino acids: CASSRQGTEAFF.

The chain uses TRBV19 and TRBJ2-1; D unresolved. Germline-derived CDR1 and CDR2 are LNHDA and SQIVND (reference sequence). This CDR3 comprises 14 residues. V dropped 1 base and J dropped 3 bases, with 7 bases sitting between them. CDR3 bases: TGTGCCAGTAGTATAGGCAGTTACTACAATGAGCAGTTCTTC. Translating gives CASSIGSYYNEQFF.

The chain is built from TRBV19 and TRBJ2-3; 13 nucleotides align to TRBD2. The trim removed 6 bases at V and 3 bases at J, leaving 6 bases unmatched. The length of the CDR3 is 16 residues. The germline CDR1 and CDR2 sequences are LNHDA and SQIVND (reference sequence). CDR3 region: CASRTTSGGGTDTQYF. The CDR3 DNA reads TGTGCCAGTAGGACTACTAGCGGGGGGGGGACAGATACGCAGTATTTT.

The chain uses TRBV19 and TRBJ2-6, with a possible D match to TRBD2 (5 bases). The CDR3 runs 17 residues. With 3 bases removed from V and 5 bases from J, the gap between germline ends came to 17 bases. Germline V gene lookup returns CDR1 LNHDA and CDR2 SQIVND (reference sequence). Here the CDR3 reads CASSMVWEYFRANVLTF. The CDR3 DNA reads TGTGCCAGTAGTATGGTTTGGGAGTACTTTCGGGCCAACGTCCTGACTTTC.

The chain links TRBV5-6 to TRBJ2-6; 7 bases fit TRBD1. The V and J ends lost 4 bases and 4 bases, in that order; junction bases with no gene match: 5. The CDR3 loop spans 15 amino acids. CDR1 and CDR2 from the germline V gene are SGHDT and YYEEEE. The CDR3 is CASSRQGAGANVLTF. In DNA, the CDR3 is TGTGCCAGCAGCCGACAGGGTGCGGGGGCCAACGTCCTGACTTTC. Combining the CDR3 with reference TRBV5-6 and TRBJ2-6 gives the whole variable domain DAGVTQSPTHLIKTRGQQVTLRCSPKSGHDTVSWYQQALGQGPQFIFQYYEEEERQRGNFPDRFSGHQFPNYSSELNVNALLLGDSALYLCASSRQGAGANVLTFGAGSRLTVL.

The chain recombines TRBV13 with TRBJ1-4; 9 nucleotides match TRBD1. With V trimmed by 5 bases and J by 5 bases, 6 bases remained unmatched. Germline-derived CDR1 and CDR2 are PRHDT and FYEKMQ (reference sequence). This CDR3 has 15 amino acids. CDR3 sequence (DNA): TGTGCCAGCAGCCCGCCTGGGACAGGGAATGAAAAACTGTTTTTT. This codes for CASSPPGTGNEKLFF.

This clone has only one observation. V usage is TRBV5-1 and J usage is TRBJ2-2, with a possible D match to TRBD2 (5 bases). The CDR3 runs to 15 residues. In germline, CDR1 is SGHRS, CDR2 YFSETQ. V gave up 2 bases and J gave up 0 bases, with 8 bases separating them. The CDR3 DNA reads TGCGCCAGCAGCTTTGTCGGGACGAACACCGGGGAGCTGTTTTTT. It translates to CASSFVGTNTGELFF.

The V call is TRBV6-5, the J call TRBJ1-6, with D uncertain. The CDR3 is 15 residues long. The V end lost 6 bases, the J end lost 0 bases, and 9 bases lay between the germline ends. The germline CDR1 and CDR2 sequences are MNHEY and SVGAGI. The CDR3 spells CASSPQSSYNSPLHF. The CDR3 DNA is TGTGCCAGCAGCCCACAGAGCTCCTATAATTCACCCCTCCACTTT.

This chain uses TRBV11-2 with TRBJ2-3; TRBD2 matches at 8 bases. CDR1 is SGHAT, CDR2 FQNNGV, per germline. V trimming: 4 bases; J trimming: 0 bases; junction bases outside the gene matches: 6. The CDR3 totals 16 residues. The CDR3 loop reads CASSSRRGGSTDTQYF. The CDR3 nucleotides read TGTGCCAGCAGCTCCCGGCGCGGGGGGAGCACAGATACGCAGTATTTT.

A word on this clone: One junction end does not reproduce the germline sequence, and a read error may be involved. The sample has other DNA sequences that encode this CDR3 too. V gene TRBV7-7 combines with J gene TRBJ2-1; 13 bases are shared with TRBD2. Germline V gene data show CDR1 as SSHAT and CDR2 as FNYEAQ (reference sequence). This CDR3 has 15 residues. The CDR3 loop reads CASSLGLAGVDEQFF. Written as DNA, the CDR3 is TGTGCTAGCAGCTTAGGACTAGCGGGAGTAGATGAGCAGTTCTTC.

The chain uses TRBV7-9 and TRBJ1-5, with D unclear. V dropped 2 bases and J dropped 7 bases, with 9 bases sitting between them. The CDR3 extends over 13 amino acids. CDR1 SEHNR and CDR2 FQNEAQ come from the germline V gene (reference sequence). The CDR3 sequence is CASSLWGDQPQHF. For the CDR3, the DNA is TGTGCCAGCAGCTTATGGGGAGACCAGCCCCAGCATTTT.

V usage is TRBV5-6 and J usage is TRBJ2-5; no clear D gene. CDR1 and CDR2 from the germline V gene are SGHDT and YYEEEE. Trimming stripped 1 base from V and 2 bases from J, with 6 bases between. This CDR3 has 13 amino acids. The chain's CDR3 is CASSLWQQETQYF. In DNA, the CDR3 is TGTGCCAGCAGCTTGTGGCAGCAAGAGACCCAGTACTTC.

This rearrangement joins TRBV3-1 (or the pseudogene TRBV3-2) to TRBJ1-1, with 8 bases identical to TRBD1. The CDR3 has 14 residues. Germline V gives CDR1 LGHDT, CDR2 YNNKEL (reference sequence). V trimming: 4 bases; J trimming: 3 bases; junction bases outside the gene matches: 4. The CDR3 DNA is TGTGCCAGCAGCCCATACAGGGGGTACACTGAAGCTTTCTTT. This translates into CASSPYRGYTEAFF.

The chain links TRBV18 to TRBJ2-7; tentatively, D is TRBD1 (5 bases). CDR3 length: 14 amino acids. The V end lost 2 bases, the J end lost 0 bases, and 8 bases lay between the germline ends. CDR1 is KGHSH, CDR2 LQKENI, per germline. The CDR3 region is CASSPAGRSYEQYV. The DNA of the CDR3 is TGTGCCAGCTCACCAGCAGGGCGCTCCTACGAGCAGTACGTC.

The V and J genes are TRBV7-9 and TRBJ1-2; 9 positions match TRBD1. V dropped 4 bases and J dropped 1; count of bases not matched to a gene: 4. The CDR3 loop spans 15 amino acids. The V gene's germline CDR1 is SEHNR and CDR2 FQNEAQ (reference sequence). CDR3 sequence: CASSSRQGVNYGYTF. The CDR3, as DNA: TGTGCCAGCAGCTCACGACAGGGGGTTAACTATGGCTACACCTTC.

This clone has just one count. The CDR3 sequence is CASSLGLLAADTQYF. CDR3 coding DNA: TGTGCCAGCAGCTTAGGGCTTCTAGCGGCGGATACGCAGTATTTT. The chain links TRBV11-3 to TRBJ2-3, with 7 bases identical to TRBD2. V was clipped by 1 base and J by 6 bases; unmatched bases: 7. CDR1 and CDR2 (germline): SGHNT, YENEEA. There are 15 residues in the CDR3.

This clone has just one count. The rearrangement joins TRBV12-5 to TRBJ1-2, with D perhaps matching TRBD1 (5 bases). The CDR3 is 13 residues long. The V end was cut by 6 bases, the J end by 3 bases, with 11 bases between. Germline V lookup: CDR1 LGHNT, CDR2 FRNRAP. The CDR3 loop is CASGRALDYGYTF. The CDR3 coding sequence is TGTGCTAGTGGCAGGGCGTTGGACTATGGCTACACCTTC.

V usage is TRBV5-1 and J usage is TRBJ2-4; D is perhaps TRBD1 (6 bases). This CDR3 has 15 residues. V lost 4 bases, J lost 0 bases, and 11 bases lay in between. Germline values: CDR1 SGHRS, CDR2 YFSETQ. The CDR3 sequence is CASSATQGAKNIQYF. The DNA of the CDR3 is TGCGCCAGCAGCGCGACACAGGGAGCCAAAAACATTCAGTACTTC.

This rearrangement joins TRBV19 to TRBJ2-1; 9 positions agree with TRBD1. Germline-derived CDR1 and CDR2 are LNHDA and SQIVND (reference sequence). The CDR3 runs 19 residues. J was trimmed by 0 bases and V by 7 bases; bases with no gene match: 16. CDR3 DNA sequence: TGTGCCAGTAAAAACAGGGGGCCGTTGGGGCGCAGCTCCTACAATGAGCAGTTCTTC. It specifies CASKNRGPLGRSSYNEQFF. Together with reference TRBV19 and TRBJ2-1, the CDR3 gives the full variable domain: DGGITQSPKYLFRKEGQNVTLSCEQNLNHDAMYWYRQDPGQGLRLIYYSQIVNDFQKGDIAEGYSVSREKKESFPLTVTSAQKNPTAFYLCASKNRGPLGRSSYNEQFFGPGTRLTVL.